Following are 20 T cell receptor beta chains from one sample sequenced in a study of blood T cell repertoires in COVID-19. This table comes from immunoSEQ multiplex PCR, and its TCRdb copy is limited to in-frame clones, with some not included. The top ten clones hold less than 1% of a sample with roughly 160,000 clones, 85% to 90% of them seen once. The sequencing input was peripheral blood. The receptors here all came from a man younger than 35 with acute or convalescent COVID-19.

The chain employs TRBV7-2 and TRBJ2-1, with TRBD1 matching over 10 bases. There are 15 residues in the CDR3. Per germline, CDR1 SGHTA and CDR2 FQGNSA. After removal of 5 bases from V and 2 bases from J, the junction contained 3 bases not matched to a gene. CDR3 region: CASSRDRGTYNEQFF. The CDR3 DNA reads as TGTGCCAGCAGCCGGGACAGGGGAACCTACAATGAGCAGTTCTTC.

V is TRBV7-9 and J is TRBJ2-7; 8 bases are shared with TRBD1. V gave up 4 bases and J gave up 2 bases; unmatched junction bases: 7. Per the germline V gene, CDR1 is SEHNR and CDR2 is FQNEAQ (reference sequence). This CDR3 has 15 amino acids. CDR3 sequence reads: CASSSRDRTTYEQYF. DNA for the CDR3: TGTGCCAGCAGCTCCCGGGACAGGACAACCTACGAGCAGTACTTC.

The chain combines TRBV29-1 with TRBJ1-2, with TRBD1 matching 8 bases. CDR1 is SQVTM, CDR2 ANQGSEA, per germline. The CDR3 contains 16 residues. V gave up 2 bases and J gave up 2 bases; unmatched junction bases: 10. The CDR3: CSVEIPGQGRNYGYTF. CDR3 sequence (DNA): TGCAGCGTTGAAATCCCAGGACAGGGCCGGAACTATGGCTACACCTTC.

The CDR3 nucleotides are TGTGCCAGCAGCCAAGGGGACTCCTTAGGCTCCTACAATGAGCAGTTCTTC. Residues: CASSQGDSLGSYNEQFF. The V and J genes are TRBV21-1 and TRBJ2-1; TRBD2, the table's D call, lacks a check against the DNA. TRBV21-1 is a listed pseudogene. The CDR3 is 17 amino acids.

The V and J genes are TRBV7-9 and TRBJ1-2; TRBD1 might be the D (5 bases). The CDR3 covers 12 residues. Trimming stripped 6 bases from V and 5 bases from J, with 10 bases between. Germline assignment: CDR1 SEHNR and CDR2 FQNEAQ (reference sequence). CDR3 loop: CASRDSPYGYTF. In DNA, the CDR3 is TGTGCCAGCAGAGACAGTCCGTATGGCTACACCTTC.

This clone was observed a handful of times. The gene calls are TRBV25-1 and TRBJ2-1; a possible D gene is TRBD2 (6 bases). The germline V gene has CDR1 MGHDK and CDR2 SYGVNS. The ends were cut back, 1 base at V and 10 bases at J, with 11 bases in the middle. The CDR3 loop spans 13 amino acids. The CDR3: CASSEFAGREQFF. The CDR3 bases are TGTGCCAGCAGTGAATTTGCGGGGAGGGAGCAGTTCTTC.

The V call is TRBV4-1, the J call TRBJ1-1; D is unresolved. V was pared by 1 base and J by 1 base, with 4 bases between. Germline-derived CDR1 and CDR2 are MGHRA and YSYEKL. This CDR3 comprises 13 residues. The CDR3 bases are TGCGCCAGCAGCCAAGGCAGGAACACTGAAGCTTTCTTT. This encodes CASSQGRNTEAFF.

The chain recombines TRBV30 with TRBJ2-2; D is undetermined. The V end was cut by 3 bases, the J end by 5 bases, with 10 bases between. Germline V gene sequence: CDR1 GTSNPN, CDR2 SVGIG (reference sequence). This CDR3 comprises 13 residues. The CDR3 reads CAWSIAGTGELFF. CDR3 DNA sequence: TGTGCCTGGAGCATTGCAGGTACCGGGGAGCTGTTTTTT.

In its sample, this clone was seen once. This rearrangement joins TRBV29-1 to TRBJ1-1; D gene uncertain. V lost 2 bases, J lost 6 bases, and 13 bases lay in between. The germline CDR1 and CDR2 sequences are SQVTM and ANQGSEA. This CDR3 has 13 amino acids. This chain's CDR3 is CSVENILYAEAFF. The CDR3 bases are TGCAGCGTTGAAAATATCCTCTACGCTGAAGCTTTCTTT.

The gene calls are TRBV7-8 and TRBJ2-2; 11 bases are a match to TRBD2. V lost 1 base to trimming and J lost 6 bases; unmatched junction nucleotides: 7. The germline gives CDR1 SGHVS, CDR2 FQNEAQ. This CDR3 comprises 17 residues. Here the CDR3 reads CASSLVELAGGPGELFF. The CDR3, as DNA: TGTGCCAGCAGCTTAGTAGAATTAGCGGGGGGGCCCGGGGAGCTGTTTTTT.

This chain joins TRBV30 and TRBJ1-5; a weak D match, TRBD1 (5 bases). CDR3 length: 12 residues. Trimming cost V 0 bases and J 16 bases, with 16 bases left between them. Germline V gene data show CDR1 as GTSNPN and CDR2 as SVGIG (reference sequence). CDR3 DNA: TGTGCCTGGAGTGTACAGGAACAGATCCTACATTTT. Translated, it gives CAWSVQEQILHF.

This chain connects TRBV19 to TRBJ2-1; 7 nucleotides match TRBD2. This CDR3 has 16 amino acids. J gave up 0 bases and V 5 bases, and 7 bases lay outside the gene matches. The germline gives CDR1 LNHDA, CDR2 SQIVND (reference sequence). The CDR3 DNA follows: TGTGCCAGTAGTTGGCAGCGGACTAGCTCCTACAATGAGCAGTTCTTC. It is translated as CASSWQRTSSYNEQFF.

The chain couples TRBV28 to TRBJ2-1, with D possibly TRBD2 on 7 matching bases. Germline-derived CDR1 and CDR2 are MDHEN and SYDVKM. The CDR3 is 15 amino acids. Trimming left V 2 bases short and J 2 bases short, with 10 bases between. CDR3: CASSLAGAPYNEQFF. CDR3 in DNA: TGTGCCAGCAGTTTAGCGGGGGCTCCCTACAATGAGCAGTTCTTC.

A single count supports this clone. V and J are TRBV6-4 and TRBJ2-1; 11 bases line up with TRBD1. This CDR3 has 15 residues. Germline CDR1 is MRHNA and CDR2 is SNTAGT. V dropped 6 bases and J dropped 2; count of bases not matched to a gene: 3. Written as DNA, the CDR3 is TGTGCCAGCAGCGAGGGACAGGGGGCCTACAATGAGCAGTTCTTC. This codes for CASSEGQGAYNEQFF.

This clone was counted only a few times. The CDR3 coding sequence is TGTGCCAGCAGCCGATTGTGGACAGGGAGCACAGATACGCAGTATTTT. Translating gives CASSRLWTGSTDTQYF. The V and J genes are TRBV7-9 and TRBJ2-3; 8 bases fit TRBD1. Germline V lookup: CDR1 SEHNR, CDR2 FQNEAQ (reference sequence). There are 16 residues in the CDR3. V was clipped by 5 bases and J by 0 bases; unmatched bases: 7.

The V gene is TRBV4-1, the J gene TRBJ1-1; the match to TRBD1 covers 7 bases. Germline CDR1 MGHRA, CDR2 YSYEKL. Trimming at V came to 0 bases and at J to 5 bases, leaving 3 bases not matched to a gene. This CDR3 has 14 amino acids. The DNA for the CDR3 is TGCGCCAGCAGCCAAGAACAGGGGTGGACTGAAGCTTTCTTT. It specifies CASSQEQGWTEAFF.

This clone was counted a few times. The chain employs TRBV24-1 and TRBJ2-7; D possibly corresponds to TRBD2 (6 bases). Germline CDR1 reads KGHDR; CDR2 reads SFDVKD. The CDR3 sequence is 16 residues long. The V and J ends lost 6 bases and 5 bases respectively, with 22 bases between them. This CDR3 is CATSRVFVGGQDEQYV. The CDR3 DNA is TGTGCCACCAGTCGCGTTTTCGTAGGAGGGCAAGACGAGCAGTACGTC.

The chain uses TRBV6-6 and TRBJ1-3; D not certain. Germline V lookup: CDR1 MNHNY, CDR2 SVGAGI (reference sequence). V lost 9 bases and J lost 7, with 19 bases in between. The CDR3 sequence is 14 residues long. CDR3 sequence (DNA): TGTGCCAGTCACAAGACAAGCGGAGGGAACACCATATATTTT. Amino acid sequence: CASHKTSGGNTIYF.

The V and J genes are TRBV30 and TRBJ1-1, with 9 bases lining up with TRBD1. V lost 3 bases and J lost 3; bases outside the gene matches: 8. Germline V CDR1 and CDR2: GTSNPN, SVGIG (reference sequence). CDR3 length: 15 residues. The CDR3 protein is CAWRLGDRVYTEAFF. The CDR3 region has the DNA TGTGCCTGGAGACTGGGGGACAGGGTATACACTGAAGCTTTCTTT. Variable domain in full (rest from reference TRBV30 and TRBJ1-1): SQTIHQWPATLVQPVGSPLSLECTVEGTSNPNLYWYRQAAGRGLQLLFYSVGIGQISSEVPQNLSASRPQDRQFILSSKKLLLSDSGFYLCAWRLGDRVYTEAFFGQGTRLTVV.

The CDR3 loop reads CASRGNSPLHF. The CDR3 nucleotides read TGTGCCAGCAGGGGCAATTCACCCCTCCACTTT. This chain uses TRBV2 with TRBJ1-6, with D uncertain. The CDR3 is made up of 11 amino acids. Germline loops: CDR1 SNHLY, CDR2 FYNNEI. Trimming removed 6 bases from V and 7 bases from J, with 4 bases in between.